In this sample, the clone carrying this T cell receptor beta chain turned up a few times. What it binds is unknown. As every portion of the isolated RNA was reverse transcribed, the sequencing read expressed TCRB transcripts. Regulatory, naive and central memory T cell samples averaged around 3.5 million reads. Sequencing used immunoSEQ multiplex PCR; TCRdb keeps in-frame clones, though not all of them. This sample carries fewer than 900,000 clones, 15% to 20% of them seen once, and the ten largest clones take 0.02% to 0.03%. These data come from a study of beta chain features in type 1 diabetes. Study-wide points: Overrepresentation of cells with high TCR expression could result from cDNA sequencing.

V gave up 5 bases and J gave up 5 bases; unmatched junction bases: 9. The germline gives CDR1 SQVTM, CDR2 ANQGSEA. The length of the CDR3 is 14 residues. V gene TRBV29-1 combines with J gene TRBJ2-5; 9 nucleotides match TRBD2. This receptor was obtained from a woman between 18 and 29 years old in good health. The specimen sequenced was naive CD4+ T cells from blood. CDR3 residues: CSVYGGRAWETQYF. The CDR3 nucleotides read TGCAGCGTTTATGGCGGGAGGGCCTGGGAGACCCAGTACTTC.